These 22 T cell receptor beta chains originate from one sample sequenced in a study of T cells after posttransplantation cyclophosphamide. The method was immunoSEQ multiplex PCR; TCRdb's version includes in-frame clones alone and lacks a portion of them. This repertoire holds 35,000 to 40,000 clones, and none appear only once. Input material: PBMCs. Receptors originate from a man aged 25 to 40 in good health and a related stem cell transplant donor.

Many counts were recorded for this clone. The gene calls are TRBV28 and TRBJ1-1; 7 bases map to TRBD1. Trimming removed 5 bases from V and 3 bases from J; junction bases left unmatched: 9. Germline CDR1 reads MDHEN; CDR2 reads SYDVKM. This CDR3 is 15 amino acids long. Here the CDR3 reads CASSPYRGRDTEAFF. The CDR3 DNA sequence: TGTGCCAGCAGTCCATACAGGGGAAGGGACACTGAAGCTTTCTTT.

The V gene is TRBV7-6, the J gene TRBJ2-2; 12 positions agree with TRBD1. The CDR3 sequence is 19 residues long. Trimming cost V 6 bases and J 0 bases; bases outside gene matches: 11. Germline loops: CDR1 SGHVS, CDR2 FNYEAQ. CDR3 region: CASRARDRGQFANTGELFF. In nucleotides, the CDR3 is TGTGCCAGCAGAGCCCGGGACAGGGGGCAATTCGCGAACACCGGGGAGCTGTTTTTT.

This clone appeared many times. J is TRBJ2-1 and V is TRBV10-1; possibly TRBD2 for D (7 bases). V was shortened by 1 base and J by 4 bases, with 14 bases between the two germline ends. The V gene's germline CDR1 is WNHNN and CDR2 SYGVQD (reference sequence). The length of the CDR3 is 16 residues. CDR3 DNA: TGCGCCAGCAGTGAGTACCGCGGGGGCCCTTACAATGAGCAGTTCTTC. As protein: CASSEYRGGPYNEQFF.

This clone was seen many times. The chain carries TRBV6-1 and TRBJ1-5; tentative D call: TRBD1 (6 bases). The ends were cut back, 6 bases at V and 3 bases at J, with 12 bases in the middle. CDR1 MNHNS and CDR2 SASEGT come from the germline V gene. This CDR3 contains 14 residues. CDR3 protein: CASSGTSYNQPQHF. The CDR3 coding sequence is TGTGCCAGCAGCGGGACATCTTACAATCAGCCCCAGCATTTT.

This clone was recorded at least ten times. V usage is TRBV11-2 and J usage is TRBJ1-1; 7 bases are shared with TRBD1. The CDR3 runs to 14 residues. The germline V gene encodes CDR1 SGHAT and CDR2 FQNNGV. Germline trimming cut 5 bases from V and 6 bases from J; bases unmatched to any gene: 9. CDR3 sequence (DNA): TGTGCCAGCAGCAGACAGGGAAGCGAGGCTGAAGCTTTCTTT. It specifies CASSRQGSEAEAFF. The full variable domain, completed using reference TRBV11-2 and TRBJ1-1, is EAGVAQSPRYKIIEKRQSVAFWCNPISGHATLYWYQQILGQGPKLLIQFQNNGVVDDSQLPKDRFSAERLKGVDSTLKIQPAKLEDSAVYLCASSRQGSEAEAFFGQGTRLTVV.

This clone was detected many times. The chain combines TRBV5-1 with TRBJ1-2; possibly TRBD1 for D (5 bases). The CDR3 sequence is 13 residues long. Germline values: CDR1 SGHRS, CDR2 YFSETQ. V was cut by 2 bases and J by 8 bases, with 13 bases left in between. The CDR3 region is CASSLQETMGYTF. The CDR3 DNA sequence: TGCGCCAGCAGCTTACAGGAAACTATGGGCTACACCTTC.

The table lists this clone with many counts. The chain uses TRBV19 and TRBJ2-4, with 8 nucleotides matching TRBD1. This CDR3 comprises 16 residues. Trimming cost V 6 bases and J 6 bases; bases outside gene matches: 13. Per the germline V gene, CDR1 is LNHDA and CDR2 is SQIVND (reference sequence). Here the CDR3 reads CASSPRAGGRRNIQYF. The CDR3 DNA reads as TGTGCCAGTAGCCCTCGGGCAGGGGGCCGTCGAAACATTCAGTACTTC.

The sample holds many counts of this clone. The V call is TRBV28, the J call TRBJ2-1; 7 nucleotides agree with TRBD2. J lost 3 bases, V lost 10 bases, and 9 bases had no gene match. The CDR3 extends over 14 amino acids. Germline V CDR1 and CDR2: MDHEN, SYDVKM. The CDR3 coding sequence is TGTGCCACTACCAGGCTAGCGGACTACAATGAGCAGTTCTTC. Translating gives CATTRLADYNEQFF.

At least ten counts were recorded for this clone. The J gene is TRBJ1-3, the V gene TRBV5-6; D gene uncertain. The CDR3 spans 13 residues. Trimming pared 0 bases from V and 5 bases from J, leaving 6 bases between. Germline V lookup: CDR1 SGHDT, CDR2 YYEEEE. CDR3 sequence reads: CASSLGQRNTIYF. CDR3 in DNA: TGTGCCAGCAGCTTGGGACAACGAAACACCATATATTTT.

This clone has only a few counts. The J gene is TRBJ2-6, the V gene TRBV19; D possibly corresponds to TRBD2 (5 bases). Germline CDR1 LNHDA, CDR2 SQIVND (reference sequence). The CDR3 is 16 amino acids. V lost 3 bases and J lost 0, with 9 bases in between. The CDR3 reads CASSIEAGSGANVLTF. CDR3 bases: TGTGCCAGTAGTATCGAGGCGGGCTCTGGGGCCAACGTCCTGACTTTC.

This clone was recorded many times. This sequence joins TRBV27 and TRBJ1-1, with D possibly matching TRBD1 (6 bases). This CDR3 is 15 amino acids long. Germline CDR1 is MNHEY and CDR2 is SMNVEV (reference sequence). V was clipped by 2 bases and J by 2 bases, with 12 bases between them. In DNA, the CDR3 is TGTGCCAGCAGTTTAGCTGCACAGGGAAACACTGAAGCTTTCTTT. It encodes CASSLAAQGNTEAFF.

This clone was detected ten times or more. The rearrangement uses TRBV11-2 and TRBJ2-1; D is ambiguous. Germline values: CDR1 SGHAT, CDR2 FQNNGV. Trimming stripped 2 bases from V and 9 bases from J, with 8 bases between. The CDR3 consists of 12 residues. Here the CDR3 DNA reads TGTGCCAGCAGCTTAAGGGTTGGTGAGCAGTTCTTC. Encoded protein: CASSLRVGEQFF.

There are many counts of this clone. The chain combines TRBV9 with TRBJ1-2; D remains unclear. Between the trimmed V and J ends, which lost 3 bases and 4 bases, there was a span of 10 bases. Germline CDR1 and CDR2: SGDLS and YYNGEE. The CDR3 is made up of 13 amino acids. CDR3 in amino acids: CASSAGVSYGYTF. Written as DNA, the CDR3 is TGTGCCAGCAGCGCTGGTGTCAGCTATGGCTACACCTTC.

This clone was seen ten or more times. The J gene is TRBJ1-6, the V gene TRBV27; D may be TRBD1 (5 bases). Trimming left V 4 bases short and J 9 bases short, with 10 bases between. CDR3 size: 13 residues. Germline assignment: CDR1 MNHEY and CDR2 SMNVEV (reference sequence). CDR3 loop: CASSWGGSSPLHF. Written as DNA, the CDR3 is TGTGCCAGCAGTTGGGGGGGGAGTTCACCCCTCCACTTT.

The chain employs TRBV11-3 and TRBJ2-5, with D hard to call. The germline CDR1 and CDR2 sequences are SGHNT and YENEEA. The CDR3 covers 15 residues. Trimming removed 1 base at V and 0 bases at J, with 9 bases between. This CDR3 reads CASSLVFGDQETQYF. The DNA for the CDR3 is TGTGCCAGCAGCTTAGTATTCGGTGACCAAGAGACCCAGTACTTC.

The table lists this clone with many counts. This chain uses TRBV12-3 or TRBV12-4 with TRBJ1-1; unclear D gene. This CDR3 is built from 13 residues. V was trimmed by 6 bases and J by 3 bases, leaving 11 bases between them. The CDR3 sequence is CASRELGDTEAFF. In nucleotides, the CDR3 is TGTGCCAGCAGAGAACTCGGGGACACTGAAGCTTTCTTT.

At least ten counts were recorded for this clone. This chain joins TRBV5-8 and TRBJ1-2, with TRBD1 matching over 7 bases. J lost 5 bases, V lost 2 bases, and 6 bases had no gene match. The CDR3 covers 14 residues. Per the germline V gene, CDR1 is SGHTS and CDR2 is YDEGEE. CDR3 amino acids: CASSFTGASYGYTF. CDR3 coding DNA: TGTGCCAGCAGCTTTACAGGGGCCAGTTATGGCTACACCTTC.

The table lists this clone with many counts. The V call is TRBV15, the J call TRBJ1-4; 10 bases are a match to TRBD1. This CDR3 spans 15 amino acids. CDR1 LNHNV and CDR2 YYDKDF come from the germline V gene (reference sequence). The ends lost 6 bases at V and 7 bases at J; junction bases unmatched: 8. The CDR3, as DNA: TGTGCCACCAGTGGACAGGGGGGGCGCGTTGAAAAACTGTTTTTT. This translates into CATSGQGGRVEKLFF. The full variable domain, with the rest looked up from reference TRBV15 and TRBJ1-4, is DAMVIQNPRYQVTQFGKPVTLSCSQTLNHNVMYWYQQKSSQAPKLLFHYYDKDFNNEADTPDNFQSRRPNTSFCFLDIRSPGLGDTAMYLCATSGQGGRVEKLFFGSGTQLSVL.

This clone has just a few counts. The chain links TRBV9 to TRBJ2-1; 8 nucleotides line up with TRBD2. The CDR3 has 17 residues. Losses at the gene ends were 3 bases for V and 4 bases for J; bases not matched to a gene: 12. CDR1 is SGDLS, CDR2 YYNGEE, per germline. The CDR3 region has the DNA TGTGCCAGCAGCGCCCGTGGTTCCGGGGGGGCTTACAATGAGCAGTTCTTC. It specifies CASSARGSGGAYNEQFF.

This clone was picked up many times. The chain carries TRBV5-1 and TRBJ1-4, with unresolved D. This CDR3 spans 16 amino acids. Germline loops: CDR1 SGHRS, CDR2 YFSETQ. Trimming removed 4 bases at V and 0 bases at J, with 13 bases between. The CDR3 bases are TGCGCCAGCAGCCTGGACGGGTTTGCAACTAATGAAAAACTGTTTTTT. Protein: CASSLDGFATNEKLFF.

The table lists this clone with many counts. The V gene is TRBV6-2 or TRBV6-3, the J gene TRBJ1-3; D perhaps matches TRBD1 (6 bases). The V gene lost 6 bases and the J gene lost 4 bases, with 19 bases spanning the gap. Germline values: CDR1 MNHEY, CDR2 SVGEGT. CDR3 size: 16 residues. The CDR3 loop reads CASSEQGRIAGNTIYF. The DNA for the CDR3 is TGTGCCAGCAGCGAACAGGGTCGAATCGCCGGAAACACCATATATTTT.

This clone was counted ten times or more. The chain carries TRBV12-3 or TRBV12-4 and TRBJ1-2; D is undetermined. The CDR3 totals 15 residues. The V end was cut by 7 bases, the J end by 4 bases, with 19 bases between. CDR3: CASNQRHLGSYGYTF. The CDR3 region has the DNA TGTGCCAGCAACCAAAGGCATCTTGGCAGCTATGGCTACACCTTC.